These 16 T cell receptor beta chains share one sample of origin, sequenced in a study of blood T cell repertoires in COVID-19. Some clones are missing from TCRdb's copy, which holds only in-frame ones; the method was immunoSEQ multiplex PCR. In the table there are 200,000 or so clones, approximately 88% of which are singletons. The sample was PBMCs or T cells enriched from blood (not recorded which). The origin of the receptors is a woman younger than 45 who had been exposed to COVID-19.

The chain links TRBV6-5 to TRBJ1-5; a weak D match, TRBD1 (5 bases). V was pared by 4 bases and J by 6 bases, with 13 bases between. The CDR3 runs 14 residues. Per germline, CDR1 MNHEY and CDR2 SVGAGI. The CDR3 spells CASSSGQGGQPQHF. Written as DNA, the CDR3 is TGTGCCAGCAGTTCAGGGCAGGGTGGTCAGCCCCAGCATTTT.

This clone showed up just once. The chain is built from TRBV14 and TRBJ1-6; 10 nucleotides agree with TRBD1. Trimming removed 5 bases from V and 4 bases from J; junction bases left unmatched: 5. The CDR3 length is 16 residues. In germline, CDR1 is SGHDN, CDR2 FVKESK. The CDR3 loop is CASSTQGQGYNSPLHF. In DNA, the CDR3 is TGTGCCAGCAGCACCCAGGGACAGGGGTATAATTCACCCCTCCACTTT.

The chain has TRBV9 and TRBJ2-1, with 11 positions matching TRBD2. V lost 4 bases and J lost 5; bases outside the gene matches: 2. CDR3 length: 14 residues. Germline loops: CDR1 SGDLS, CDR2 YYNGEE. CDR3 DNA sequence: TGTGCCAGCAGCCTAGCGGGGGGAAACAATGAGCAGTTCTTC. Translation gives CASSLAGGNNEQFF.

The V gene is TRBV30, the J gene TRBJ2-7, with D tentatively TRBD2 (6 bases). In germline, CDR1 is GTSNPN, CDR2 SVGIG (reference sequence). The CDR3 consists of 12 residues. V gave up 2 bases and J gave up 6 bases, with 11 bases separating them. Written as DNA, the CDR3 is TGTGCCTGGAGTTCGATAGCGGCCGAGCAGTACTTC. It translates to CAWSSIAAEQYF. The full variable domain, its missing parts supplied by reference TRBV30 and TRBJ2-7, is SQTIHQWPATLVQPVGSPLSLECTVEGTSNPNLYWYRQAAGRGLQLLFYSVGIGQISSEVPQNLSASRPQDRQFILSSKKLLLSDSGFYLCAWSSIAAEQYFGPGTRLTVT.

The V call is TRBV30, the J call TRBJ2-1, with 11 bases fitting TRBD1. This CDR3 is built from 16 residues. Per germline, CDR1 GTSNPN and CDR2 SVGIG (reference sequence). V gave up 1 base and J gave up 8 bases; unmatched junction bases: 10. CDR3: CAWSDDGQGAVDEQFF. The CDR3, as DNA: TGTGCCTGGAGTGACGACGGACAGGGGGCAGTGGATGAGCAGTTCTTC.

The genes are TRBV7-2 and TRBJ2-7; a weak D match, TRBD2 (5 bases). V lost 0 bases, J lost 3 bases, and 15 bases lay in between. Per the germline V gene, CDR1 is SGHTA and CDR2 is FQGNSA. The CDR3 sequence is 16 residues long. The CDR3: CASSLAPLVNGYEQYF. The CDR3 DNA follows: TGTGCCAGCAGCTTAGCCCCACTAGTTAATGGCTACGAGCAGTACTTC.

This clone was found once. The V gene is TRBV13, the J gene TRBJ1-3; no reliable D call. The length of the CDR3 is 16 residues. V was trimmed by 5 bases and J by 0 bases, leaving 14 bases between them. Germline V gene sequence: CDR1 PRHDT, CDR2 FYEKMQ (reference sequence). The CDR3 region has the DNA TGTGCCAGCAGCGCAAACGGCGGGAGCTCTGGAAACACCATATATTTT. It is translated as CASSANGGSSGNTIYF.

This chain connects TRBV29-1 to TRBJ1-1, with TRBD1 as a possible D gene (5 bases). The germline V and J ends were trimmed by 3 bases and 8 bases, with 10 bases remaining between them. CDR1 and CDR2 (germline): SQVTM, ANQGSEA. There are 11 residues in the CDR3. The CDR3 DNA sequence: TGCAGCGTTGATCCCAGGGTAGAAGCTTTCTTT. It codes for CSVDPRVEAFF.

This clone was seen only a few times. V is TRBV15 and J is TRBJ1-1; D unclear. CDR3 length: 13 amino acids. Per the germline V gene, CDR1 is LNHNV and CDR2 is YYDKDF (reference sequence). With 6 bases removed from V and 0 bases from J, the gap between germline ends came to 8 bases. The CDR3 DNA sequence: TGTGCCACCAGTGGCCAGGTGAACACTGAAGCTTTCTTT. It yields the protein CATSGQVNTEAFF. Drawing the rest from reference TRBV15 and TRBJ1-1, the complete variable domain is DAMVIQNPRYQVTQFGKPVTLSCSQTLNHNVMYWYQQKSSQAPKLLFHYYDKDFNNEADTPDNFQSRRPNTSFCFLDIRSPGLGDTAMYLCATSGQVNTEAFFGQGTRLTVV.

This clone was detected once. The V call is TRBV10-1, the J call TRBJ2-7; 7 nucleotides align to TRBD1. Germline values: CDR1 WNHNN, CDR2 SYGVQD (reference sequence). J was trimmed by 4 bases and V by 6 bases; bases with no gene match: 6. The CDR3 contains 13 residues. CDR3 bases: TGCGCCAGCAGCGACAGGGTAGGTTACGAGCAGTACTTC. Amino acids: CASSDRVGYEQYF.

About this clone: One junction end does not reproduce the germline sequence, and a read error may be involved. The rearrangement uses TRBV11-2 and TRBJ1-1; D remains ambiguous. Germline lookup yields CDR1 SGHAT and CDR2 FQNNGV. This CDR3 region has 15 residues. CDR3 in DNA: TGTGCCAGCAGCCTAGATCCGGCAGGGAACACTGAAGCTTTCTTT. This gives the protein CASSLDPAGNTEAFF.

The V call is TRBV12-1, the J call TRBJ1-5; TRBD1 is the table's D call and was not checked against the DNA. TRBV12-1 is a listed pseudogene. This CDR3 contains 18 residues. CDR3 DNA sequence: TGTGCCAGCAGCTCGATCTACGAGAATGGACAGGACAATCAGCCCCAGCATTTT. Translated: CASSSIYENGQDNQPQHF.

The J gene is TRBJ1-5, the V gene TRBV7-9; a weak D match, TRBD1 (5 bases). The CDR3 covers 16 residues. The germline V gene has CDR1 SEHNR and CDR2 FQNEAQ (reference sequence). The germline V and J ends were trimmed by 1 base and 4 bases, with 14 bases remaining between them. The chain's CDR3 is CASSLVGQGLNQPQHF. In DNA form, the CDR3 reads TGTGCCAGCAGCTTAGTGGGGCAGGGCTTAAATCAGCCCCAGCATTTT.

The J gene is TRBJ1-3, the V gene TRBV19; TRBD1 agrees at 7 bases. With 7 bases clipped from V and 4 bases from J, the junction kept 10 bases outside the gene matches. Germline V gene lookup returns CDR1 LNHDA and CDR2 SQIVND (reference sequence). The CDR3 length is 15 residues. The CDR3 region has the DNA TGTGCCAGTAAGGACAGGACGAAGAGGGGAAACACCATATATTTT. This codes for CASKDRTKRGNTIYF.

The chain is built from TRBV28 and TRBJ2-2; a weak D match, TRBD1 (6 bases). V was shortened by 5 bases and J by 6 bases, with 13 bases between the two germline ends. CDR1 MDHEN and CDR2 SYDVKM come from the germline V gene. The CDR3 spans 14 residues. CDR3 nucleotides: TGTGCCAGCAGTATCTCAAGGGGGTCCGGGGAGCTGTTTTTT. Amino acids: CASSISRGSGELFF.

The V and J genes are TRBV10-1 and TRBJ2-2; 8 positions agree with TRBD1. V dropped 5 bases and J dropped 5; count of bases not matched to a gene: 1. CDR3 length equals 13 residues. Looked up from germline, CDR1 is WNHNN and CDR2 is SYGVQD (reference sequence). The CDR3 sequence is CASSNRGTGELFF. The CDR3 nucleotides are TGCGCCAGCAGTAACAGGGGGACCGGGGAGCTGTTTTTT.